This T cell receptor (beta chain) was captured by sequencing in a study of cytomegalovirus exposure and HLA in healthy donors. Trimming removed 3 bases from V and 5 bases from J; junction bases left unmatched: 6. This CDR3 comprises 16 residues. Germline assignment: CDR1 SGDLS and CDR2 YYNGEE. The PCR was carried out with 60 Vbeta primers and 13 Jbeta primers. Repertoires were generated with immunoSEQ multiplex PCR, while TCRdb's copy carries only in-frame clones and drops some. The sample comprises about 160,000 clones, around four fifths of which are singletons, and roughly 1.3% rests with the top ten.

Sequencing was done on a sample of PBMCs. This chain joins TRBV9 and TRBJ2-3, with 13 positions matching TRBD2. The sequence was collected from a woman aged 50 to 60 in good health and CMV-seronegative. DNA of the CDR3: TGTGCCAGCAGCGCAGGACTAGCGGGGGTTCTAGATACGCAGTATTTT. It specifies CASSAGLAGVLDTQYF.